The 27 T cell receptor beta chains below all came from one sample that was sequenced in a study of cytomegalovirus exposure and HLA in healthy donors. Assay: immunoSEQ multiplex PCR; the TCRdb copy retains only in-frame clones and omits some. The profile covers about 70,000 clones, with about 93% appearing a single time and under 2% taken by the ten largest. Sample: PBMCs. The receptor source for this set is a woman between 18 and 29 years old in good health and CMV-seropositive.

J is TRBJ2-1 and V is TRBV7-8; D is possibly TRBD1 (5 bases). The CDR3 totals 16 residues. Germline values: CDR1 SGHVS, CDR2 FQNEAQ. Trimming removed 5 bases at V and 2 bases at J, with 16 bases between. CDR3 residues: CASSRLTARTYNEQFF. As DNA, the CDR3 is TGTGCCAGCAGCCGATTGACAGCGAGAACCTACAATGAGCAGTTCTTC.

The J gene is TRBJ2-5, the V gene TRBV9; tentatively, D is TRBD2 (6 bases). V shed 3 bases and J shed 5 bases, with 17 bases lying between them. CDR1 SGDLS and CDR2 YYNGEE come from the germline V gene. There are 15 residues in the CDR3. The CDR3 sequence is CASSEGGGNFETQYF. The CDR3 nucleotides are TGTGCCAGCAGCGAGGGTGGCGGGAATTTCGAGACCCAGTACTTC.

The genes are TRBV30 and TRBJ2-1; the D gene is possibly TRBD1 (6 bases). Looked up from germline, CDR1 is GTSNPN and CDR2 is SVGIG (reference sequence). The germline V and J ends were trimmed by 0 bases and 6 bases, with 9 bases remaining between them. This CDR3 has 13 residues. For the CDR3, the DNA is TGTGCCTGGAGTGTCGGCAGGGGCAATGAGCAGTTCTTC. Amino acids: CAWSVGRGNEQFF.

The chain is built from TRBV14 and TRBJ2-7; perhaps TRBD1 as D (7 bases). Germline CDR1 SGHDN, CDR2 FVKESK. The CDR3 covers 12 residues. Trimming cost V 4 bases and J 6 bases, with 10 bases left between them. CDR3 sequence (DNA): TGTGCCAGCAGCCTGCAGGGGGGCGAGCAGTACTTC. Its translation: CASSLQGGEQYF.

The V call is TRBV6-1, the J call TRBJ2-5, with 7 bases lining up with TRBD1. This CDR3 spans 13 amino acids. Trimming at V came to 5 bases and at J to 5 bases, leaving 5 bases not matched to a gene. Germline V gives CDR1 MNHNS, CDR2 SASEGT. This chain's CDR3 is CASSPRDSETQYF. CDR3 DNA: TGTGCCAGCAGTCCCCGGGACAGCGAGACCCAGTACTTC.

This clone occurred a few times. This rearrangement joins TRBV27 to TRBJ2-2; 10 positions match TRBD1. V dropped 4 bases and J dropped 3; count of bases not matched to a gene: 5. This CDR3 has 16 residues. Per the germline V gene, CDR1 is MNHEY and CDR2 is SMNVEV (reference sequence). CDR3 residues: CASSWTGTGDTGELFF. The CDR3 DNA sequence: TGTGCCAGCAGTTGGACCGGGACAGGGGACACCGGGGAGCTGTTTTTT.

The chain uses TRBV30 and TRBJ1-2, with unresolved D. Germline V gene sequence: CDR1 GTSNPN, CDR2 SVGIG (reference sequence). The CDR3 totals 13 residues. V lost 0 bases and J lost 4, with 9 bases in between. The CDR3 spells CAWSVQGLYGYTF. CDR3 DNA: TGTGCCTGGAGTGTACAAGGACTCTATGGCTACACCTTC.

V usage is TRBV5-1 and J usage is TRBJ2-1; TRBD1 matches 8 bases. V lost 7 bases and J lost 8; bases outside the gene matches: 20. Germline V lookup: CDR1 SGHRS, CDR2 YFSETQ. The CDR3 runs to 17 residues. CDR3 DNA: TGCGCCAGCCGCCCGACGACCGGTACAGGGGGACTCGATGAGCAGTTCTTC. Protein: CASRPTTGTGGLDEQFF.

The chain is built from TRBV10-3 and TRBJ1-1, with TRBD1 identical over 8 bases. This CDR3 is built from 14 residues. Germline CDR1 ENHRY, CDR2 SYGVKD. V shed 10 bases and J 0 bases; nucleotides not matched to a gene: 7. The CDR3 DNA sequence: TGTGCCAGTAGGACAGGGTCCGTGAACACTGAAGCTTTCTTT. Encoded protein: CASRTGSVNTEAFF.

J is TRBJ1-2 and V is TRBV2, with D unresolved. The V gene lost 6 bases and the J gene lost 0 bases, with 14 bases spanning the gap. The germline CDR1 and CDR2 sequences are SNHLY and FYNNEI. This CDR3 is 15 amino acids long. The CDR3 DNA follows: TGTGCCAGCAGGTATGGAGAAATTGCTAACTATGGCTACACCTTC. Translation: CASRYGEIANYGYTF.

This chain joins TRBV5-1 and TRBJ2-1; 10 bases fit TRBD2. This CDR3 has 17 residues. The V and J ends lost 4 bases and 0 bases, in that order; junction bases with no gene match: 7. Germline CDR1 is SGHRS and CDR2 is YFSETQ. CDR3 protein: CASSPRTSGSSYNEQFF. DNA of the CDR3: TGCGCCAGCAGCCCGAGGACTAGCGGAAGCTCCTACAATGAGCAGTTCTTC.

The gene calls are TRBV4-1 and TRBJ2-2; the match to TRBD1 covers 7 bases. Germline V lookup: CDR1 MGHRA, CDR2 YSYEKL. This CDR3 contains 15 residues. V dropped 2 bases and J dropped 6; count of bases not matched to a gene: 6. CDR3: CASSQLQGSAGELFF. Here the CDR3 DNA reads TGCGCCAGCAGCCAACTACAGGGGTCGGCCGGGGAGCTGTTTTTT.

The chain has TRBV7-9 and TRBJ2-1; maybe TRBD2 (6 bases). V gave up 0 bases and J gave up 8 bases, with 11 bases separating them. The CDR3 runs to 14 residues. CDR1 SEHNR and CDR2 FQNEAQ come from the germline V gene (reference sequence). Here the CDR3 DNA reads TGTGCCAGCAGCTTAGCGGGAGGAGTCGATGAGCAGTTCTTC. As protein: CASSLAGGVDEQFF.

The J gene is TRBJ2-2, the V gene TRBV9; 9 nucleotides agree with TRBD1. CDR3 size: 16 residues. Losses at the gene ends were 2 bases for V and 3 bases for J; bases not matched to a gene: 5. CDR1 is SGDLS and CDR2 is YYNGEE in the germline V gene. The CDR3 region is CASSVRTGVDTGELFF. The CDR3 bases are TGTGCCAGCAGCGTCCGGACAGGGGTCGACACCGGGGAGCTGTTTTTT.

The chain combines TRBV12-5 with TRBJ1-1; 7 bases match TRBD1. From germline, CDR1 is LGHNT and CDR2 FRNRAP. V was pared by 1 base and J by 7 bases, with 0 bases of the junction left unmatched. The CDR3 loop spans 12 amino acids. The CDR3 sequence: CASGLAGGEAFF. CDR3 DNA sequence: TGTGCTAGTGGTTTGGCAGGGGGTGAAGCTTTCTTT.

This chain links TRBV29-1 with TRBJ1-2; 7 bases map to TRBD1. This CDR3 is 15 amino acids long. Germline V gives CDR1 SQVTM, CDR2 ANQGSEA. The ends lost 7 bases at V and 0 bases at J; junction bases unmatched: 11. CDR3 amino acids: CSAETQGPANYGYTF. CDR3 nucleotide sequence: TGCAGCGCCGAAACACAGGGGCCAGCTAACTATGGCTACACCTTC.

The chain employs TRBV6-1 and TRBJ2-1; TRBD2 aligns across 13 bases. V shed 6 bases, J shed 8 bases, and the junction held 4 bases outside the gene matches. Germline loops: CDR1 MNHNS, CDR2 SASEGT. The CDR3 runs to 14 residues. In DNA form, the CDR3 reads TGTGCCAGCAGGGTAGGACTAGCGGGAGATGAGCAGTTCTTC. Its protein product is CASRVGLAGDEQFF.

The rearrangement joins TRBV9 to TRBJ2-7, with 9 positions matching TRBD1. Germline assignment: CDR1 SGDLS and CDR2 YYNGEE. The CDR3 covers 18 residues. V lost 0 bases to trimming and J lost 2 bases; unmatched junction nucleotides: 12. The DNA of the CDR3 is TGTGCCAGCAGCGTAGTACAGGGGGCGGACGAGGGCCCCTACGAGCAGTACTTC. As protein: CASSVVQGADEGPYEQYF.

V gene TRBV29-1 combines with J gene TRBJ1-1; D is perhaps TRBD1 (6 bases). With 1 base removed from V and 0 bases from J, the gap between germline ends came to 21 bases. Germline-derived CDR1 and CDR2 are SQVTM and ANQGSEA. This CDR3 comprises 18 residues. The CDR3 is CSVEGNPNHKGVNTEAFF. In nucleotides, the CDR3 is TGCAGCGTTGAAGGAAACCCCAACCATAAGGGGGTGAACACTGAAGCTTTCTTT.

The sample holds a few counts of this clone. The chain uses TRBV7-9 and TRBJ2-1; possible D gene TRBD1, 6 bases. The CDR3 runs to 19 residues. Deletions cut 3 bases from V and 5 bases from J, with 26 bases between. From germline, CDR1 is SEHNR and CDR2 FQNEAQ (reference sequence). CDR3 sequence reads: CASSFDRWLVPYSDNEQFF. CDR3 coding DNA: TGTGCCAGCAGCTTCGACAGGTGGTTGGTCCCCTATTCGGACAATGAGCAGTTCTTC.

V usage is TRBV30 and J usage is TRBJ1-1, with TRBD1 matching over 9 bases. V was pared by 4 bases and J by 10 bases, with 4 bases of the junction left unmatched. The CDR3 consists of 11 residues. CDR1 and CDR2 from the germline V gene are GTSNPN and SVGIG (reference sequence). The CDR3 DNA reads as TGTGCCTGGAAACCGGGACAGGGAGCTTTCTTT. Translating gives CAWKPGQGAFF.

The gene calls are TRBV6-1 and TRBJ2-3; 12 bases are a match to TRBD2. The germline V gene has CDR1 MNHNS and CDR2 SASEGT. J was trimmed by 2 bases and V by 2 bases; bases with no gene match: 17. This CDR3 is 21 amino acids long. The CDR3 protein is CASSEIDASGRVPTHTDTQYF. For the CDR3, the DNA is TGTGCCAGCAGTGAAATCGATGCTAGCGGGAGGGTCCCCACACACACAGATACGCAGTATTTT.

Concerning this clone: At one boundary the junction diverges from the germline segment, which might be a read error. The chain has TRBV7-7 and TRBJ2-1; 10 nucleotides align to TRBD2. Germline V gives CDR1 SSHAT, CDR2 FNYEAQ (reference sequence). The CDR3 totals 16 residues. The DNA for the CDR3 is TGTGCTAGCAGCTTAGGTCTGAGCGGGAGGGCACGGGAGCAGTTCTTC. Translated: CASSLGLSGRAREQFF.

The chain carries TRBV19 and TRBJ2-5; D is possibly TRBD1 (5 bases). Trimming stripped 6 bases from V and 2 bases from J, with 7 bases between. Per germline, CDR1 LNHDA and CDR2 SQIVND (reference sequence). The length of the CDR3 is 12 residues. The chain's CDR3 is CASSQGQETQYF. DNA of the CDR3: TGTGCCAGTAGCCAGGGACAAGAGACCCAGTACTTC. The full variable domain, completed using reference TRBV19 and TRBJ2-5, is DGGITQSPKYLFRKEGQNVTLSCEQNLNHDAMYWYRQDPGQGLRLIYYSQIVNDFQKGDIAEGYSVSREKKESFPLTVTSAQKNPTAFYLCASSQGQETQYFGPGTRLLVL.

A single count supports this clone. V usage is TRBV5-1 and J usage is TRBJ2-7; 9 positions match TRBD1. Germline CDR1 is SGHRS and CDR2 is YFSETQ. This CDR3 comprises 14 residues. Germline trimming cut 0 bases from V and 4 bases from J; bases unmatched to any gene: 2. CDR3 nucleotide sequence: TGCGCCAGCAGCTTGGAACAGGGGGCTTACGAGCAGTACTTC. Its translation is CASSLEQGAYEQYF.

The V and J genes are TRBV7-2 and TRBJ1-5, with 7 bases lining up with TRBD1. Looked up from germline, CDR1 is SGHTA and CDR2 is FQGNSA. V trimming: 5 bases; J trimming: 4 bases; junction bases outside the gene matches: 8. The CDR3 has 15 residues. The CDR3 DNA reads TGTGCCAGCAGCACAGAGACAGGGTTGAATCAGCCCCAGCATTTT. Amino acids: CASSTETGLNQPQHF.

J is TRBJ2-5 and V is TRBV10-3; D is perhaps TRBD2 (7 bases). The length of the CDR3 is 14 residues. Trimming left V 2 bases short and J 1 base short, with 8 bases between. Germline CDR1 reads ENHRY; CDR2 reads SYGVKD. The CDR3, as DNA: TGTGCCATCAGTGAGAGGGGGGGCCAAGAGACCCAGTACTTC. This sequence encodes CAISERGGQETQYF.